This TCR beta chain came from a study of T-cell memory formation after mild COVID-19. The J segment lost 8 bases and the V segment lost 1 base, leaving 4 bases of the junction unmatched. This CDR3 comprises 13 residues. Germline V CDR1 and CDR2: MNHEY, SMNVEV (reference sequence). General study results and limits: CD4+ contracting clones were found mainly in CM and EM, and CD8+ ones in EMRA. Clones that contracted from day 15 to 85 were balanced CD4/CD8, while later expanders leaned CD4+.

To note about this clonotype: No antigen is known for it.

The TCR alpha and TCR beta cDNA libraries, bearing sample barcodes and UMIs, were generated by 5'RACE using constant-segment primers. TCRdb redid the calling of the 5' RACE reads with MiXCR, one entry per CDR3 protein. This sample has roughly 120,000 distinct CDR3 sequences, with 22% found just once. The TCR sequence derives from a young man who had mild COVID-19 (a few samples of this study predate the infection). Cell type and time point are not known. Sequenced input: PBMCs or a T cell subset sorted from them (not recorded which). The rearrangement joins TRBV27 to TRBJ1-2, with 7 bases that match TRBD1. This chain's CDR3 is CASSLWGRGGYTF. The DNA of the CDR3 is TGTGCCAGCAGTTTATGGGGCAGGGGGGGCTACACCTTC.